Listed here are 5 T cell receptor beta chains from one sample, sequenced in a study of blood T cell repertoires in COVID-19. Sequencing used immunoSEQ multiplex PCR; TCRdb keeps in-frame clones, though not all of them. Altogether under 250,000 clones are present, almost 90% being singletons, with the ten largest covering 1.3% to 1.5%. The sequenced material came from peripheral blood. All receptors come from a man aged 80 or over with acute or convalescent COVID-19.

The chain links TRBV4-3 to TRBJ2-2; 7 positions match TRBD2. Looked up from germline, CDR1 is LGHNA and CDR2 is YSLEER. Trimming at V came to 1 base and at J to 2 bases, leaving 7 bases not matched to a gene. CDR3 length equals 17 residues. For the CDR3, the DNA is TGCGCCAGCAGCCAAGTCCCCGGACTAGTCAACACCGGGGAGCTGTTTTTT. Its translation: CASSQVPGLVNTGELFF.

In nucleotides, the CDR3 is TGTGCCAGCAGTGATGTGGGGGGGAGCCGCCATCTCGGGGAGCTGTTTTTT. Its translation is CASSDVGGSRHLGELFF. V and J are TRBV6-1 and TRBJ2-2, with 7 bases that match TRBD2. This CDR3 region has 17 residues. Germline CDR1 reads MNHNS; CDR2 reads SASEGT. V shed 3 bases, J shed 7 bases, and the junction held 14 bases outside the gene matches.

The sample holds a few counts of this clone. The chain recombines TRBV4-1 with TRBJ2-7, with 8 bases identical to TRBD1. The CDR3 contains 15 residues. With 0 bases clipped from V and 3 bases from J, the junction kept 4 bases outside the gene matches. Germline CDR1 reads MGHRA; CDR2 reads YSYEKL. The CDR3 region has the DNA TGCGCCAGCAGCCAAGATCACGGACAGGGCTACGAGCAGTACTTC. As protein: CASSQDHGQGYEQYF.

The V call is TRBV7-9, the J call TRBJ2-5; TRBD2 aligns across 8 bases. From germline, CDR1 is SEHNR and CDR2 FQNEAQ (reference sequence). Trimming took 5 bases from V and 4 from J; bases not matched to a gene: 6. CDR3 size: 14 residues. In DNA, the CDR3 is TGTGCCAGCAGCCCCGGGGGGGCCGGAGAGACCCAGTACTTC. It yields the protein CASSPGGAGETQYF.

The chain combines TRBV5-6 with TRBJ2-5; D not resolved. Trimming removed 1 base from V and 7 bases from J, with 14 bases in between. The CDR3 has 14 amino acids. Germline V gives CDR1 SGHDT, CDR2 YYEEEE. CDR3 in DNA: TGTGCCAGCAGCTTGCGTAGAACCCTAAGGACCCAGTACTTC. Translated: CASSLRRTLRTQYF.